Below, 19 T cell receptor beta chains from the same sample are listed, as sequenced in a study of read filtering for tumor transcriptome and immune sequencing (dated by TCRdb to 2019 to 2021). The instrument given in TCRdb is Illumina HiSeq 4000. The Immunoverse kit was used to build TCR libraries from approximately 410 ng RNA, with molecular barcoded adaptors covering alpha/delta and beta/gamma chains. TCRdb reanalyzed the raw reads on its own, using fastp at Q25 for trimming and MiXCR for clone calling, and kept in-frame beta chains. Each CDR3 protein appears once, grouped with its most common genes and DNA. This sample is represented by about 62,000 distinct CDR3 sequences; approximately 19% of them were singletons. The ten largest clones represent about a tenth of the sample. The material sequenced was a population of CD138-negative cells sorted from bone marrow. Sample cell subset or site, as interpreted from the label and publication: bone marrow mononuclear cells depleted of CD138+ plasma/myeloma cells by negative magnetic selection. The receptors originated from a donor at least 40 years old with multiple myeloma.

In regard to this clonotype: A read error may be the cause here, since a much bigger clone is one base away. The final CDR3 position lacks the conserved phenylalanine or tryptophan, pointing to a likely read error. The V call is TRBV20-1, the J call TRBJ1-1; D not resolved. This CDR3 has 13 residues. V was trimmed by 6 bases and J by 4 bases, leaving 15 bases between them. The V gene's germline CDR1 is DFQATT and CDR2 SNEGSKA (reference sequence). DNA for the CDR3: TGCAGTGCAAGGTGGACCGGGAGCACTGAAGCTTTCATT. Protein sequence: CSARWTGSTEAFI.

The chain employs TRBV3-1 and TRBJ2-3; either TRBD1 or TRBD2 may fit D (6 bases each). The CDR3 totals 11 residues. Trimming pared 4 bases from V and 11 bases from J, leaving 10 bases between. Germline V gene lookup returns CDR1 LGHDT and CDR2 YNNKEL (reference sequence). For the CDR3, the DNA is TGTGCCAGCAGCCCGGGGGCCGGGCAGTATTTT. Amino acids: CASSPGAGQYF.

This clonotype was detected many times. The V call is TRBV12-3 or TRBV12-4, the J call TRBJ2-1; no reliable D call. This CDR3 is 12 amino acids long. Trimming left V 2 bases short and J 13 bases short, with 12 bases between. The CDR3 loop reads CASSLKSATQFF. The DNA of the CDR3 is TGTGCCAGCAGTTTAAAGTCGGCTACCCAGTTCTTC.

This clonotype was recorded at least ten times. The gene calls are TRBV4-1 and TRBJ1-3; D not certain. Germline V CDR1 and CDR2: MGHRA, YSYEKL. The CDR3 spans 14 residues. V dropped 1 base and J dropped 2 bases, with 6 bases sitting between them. CDR3 sequence reads: CASSQGGTGNTIYF. CDR3 nucleotides: TGCGCCAGCAGCCAAGGAGGCACTGGAAACACCATATATTTT.

This clonotype was found many times. V gene TRBV29-1 combines with J gene TRBJ1-1; D is unresolved. Germline V CDR1 and CDR2: SQVTM, ANQGSEA. This CDR3 contains 12 residues. Trimming shortened V by 0 bases and J by 2 bases, and 4 bases separated the two germline ends. The CDR3 sequence is CSVEEQNTEAFF. The CDR3 nucleotides are TGCAGCGTTGAAGAGCAAAACACTGAAGCTTTCTTT. Drawing the rest from reference TRBV29-1 and TRBJ1-1, the complete variable domain is SAVISQKPSRDICQRGTSLTIQCQVDSQVTMMFWYRQQPGQSLTLIATANQGSEATYESGFVIDKFPISRPNLTFSTLTVSNMSPEDSSIYLCSVEEQNTEAFFGQGTRLTVV.

This clonotype was seen many times. The chain combines TRBV7-2 with TRBJ2-5; TRBD2 aligns across 9 bases. The CDR3 length is 15 residues. CDR1 and CDR2 from the germline V gene are SGHTA and FQGNSA. The V and J ends lost 5 bases and 2 bases, in that order; junction bases with no gene match: 6. The CDR3 nucleotides read TGTGCCAGCAGCCCGGGACTAGCAAGTCAAGAGACCCAGTACTTC. Translating gives CASSPGLASQETQYF.

This clonotype showed up many times. The genes are TRBV28 and TRBJ2-1; 10 bases align to TRBD2. V lost 3 bases and J lost 7; bases outside the gene matches: 9. The length of the CDR3 is 16 residues. Germline loops: CDR1 MDHEN, CDR2 SYDVKM. CDR3 coding DNA: TGTGCCAGCAGTTTTCATTCTAGCGGGAGAGGGAATGAGCAGTTCTTC. Translation: CASSFHSSGRGNEQFF.

This clonotype was counted many times. V and J are TRBV20-1 and TRBJ2-1; tentatively, D is TRBD2 (6 bases). This CDR3 has 16 amino acids. V gave up 2 bases and J gave up 3 bases, with 17 bases separating them. The germline V gene encodes CDR1 DFQATT and CDR2 SNEGSKA (reference sequence). Here the CDR3 reads CSARKFLAPLYNEQFF. CDR3 bases: TGCAGTGCTAGAAAATTCCTAGCGCCCCTCTACAATGAGCAGTTCTTC.

In its sample, this clonotype was seen a few times. CDR3 in DNA: TGCAGTGCTAGTGGCGCAGGGGCCGGGAGCCCAGATACGCAGTATTTT. Protein sequence: CSASGAGAGSPDTQYF. V gene TRBV20-1 combines with J gene TRBJ2-3; D is tentatively TRBD1 or TRBD2 (6 bases each). V was trimmed by 3 bases and J by 4 bases, leaving 20 bases between them. Germline V lookup: CDR1 DFQATT, CDR2 SNEGSKA (reference sequence). CDR3 length equals 16 residues.

This clonotype was picked up many times. V usage is TRBV20-1 and J usage is TRBJ2-5; 8 positions agree with TRBD2. CDR3 length: 14 amino acids. Germline CDR1 reads DFQATT; CDR2 reads SNEGSKA (reference sequence). V was pared by 3 bases and J by 5 bases, with 8 bases of the junction left unmatched. The CDR3 sequence: CSARLRGGPETQYF. Here the CDR3 DNA reads TGCAGTGCTAGGCTTCGGGGGGGCCCTGAGACCCAGTACTTC.

To note about this clonotype: This is likely an artifact of a read error, given a far larger clone one base away. This likely comes from a read error, as the CDR3 has no conserved phenylalanine or tryptophan at its end. The rearrangement joins TRBV6-6 to TRBJ2-1; 11 bases are shared with TRBD2. CDR1 is MNHNY, CDR2 SVGAGI, per germline (reference sequence). The V and J ends lost 6 bases and 8 bases, in that order; junction bases with no gene match: 9. This CDR3 region has 15 residues. CDR3 sequence (DNA): TGTGCCAGCAGCCAACTAGCGGGAGATTCCGATGAGCAGTTCCTC. It encodes CASSQLAGDSDEQFL.

This clonotype was recorded many times. This rearrangement joins TRBV7-8 to TRBJ2-2, with 16 bases lining up with TRBD2. This CDR3 spans 18 amino acids. V lost 10 bases and J lost 4; bases outside the gene matches: 12. Germline V CDR1 and CDR2: SGHVS, FQNEAQ. The CDR3 is CANFPGLAGGFGTGELFF. CDR3 bases: TGTGCCAACTTCCCGGGACTAGCGGGAGGGTTTGGCACCGGGGAGCTGTTTTTT.

There are many counts of this clonotype. The genes are TRBV29-1 and TRBJ1-4; 9 bases map to TRBD1. The CDR3 totals 11 residues. CDR1 and CDR2 from the germline V gene are SQVTM and ANQGSEA. V was clipped by 7 bases and J by 8 bases; unmatched bases: 2. The CDR3 region has the DNA TGCAGCGCTGGGACAGGGGAAAAACTGTTTTTT. It encodes CSAGTGEKLFF.

This clonotype was picked up many times. The chain is built from TRBV28 and TRBJ2-7; D is perhaps TRBD1 (5 bases). Germline V gene data show CDR1 as MDHEN and CDR2 as SYDVKM. This CDR3 region has 16 residues. Trimming pared 3 bases from V and 0 bases from J, leaving 15 bases between. CDR3 in amino acids: CASSFGVRDSSYEQYF. The DNA for the CDR3 is TGTGCCAGCAGTTTTGGCGTTAGAGACAGCTCCTACGAGCAGTACTTC.

This clonotype was seen repeatedly, ten times or more. The V gene is TRBV14, the J gene TRBJ2-1, with D perhaps TRBD1 or TRBD2 (5 bases each). Trimming stripped 1 base from V and 12 bases from J, with 13 bases between. Germline assignment: CDR1 SGHDN and CDR2 FVKESK. The CDR3 covers 13 residues. The CDR3 region has the DNA TGTGCCAGCAGCCAAGGAGGGAAAACAGGGCAGTTCTTC. Protein product: CASSQGGKTGQFF.

The rearrangement joins TRBV11-2 to TRBJ2-1; D possibly corresponds to TRBD2 (7 bases). Germline CDR1 SGHAT, CDR2 FQNNGV. The CDR3 runs to 15 residues. Trimming took off 8 bases at V and 0 bases at J, with 14 bases between the two ends. CDR3 sequence reads: CASGRGAGSYNEQFF. The CDR3 DNA reads as TGTGCCAGCGGCCGGGGGGCGGGCTCCTACAATGAGCAGTTCTTC. Based on the CDR3 plus reference TRBV11-2 and TRBJ2-1, the full variable domain is EAGVAQSPRYKIIEKRQSVAFWCNPISGHATLYWYQQILGQGPKLLIQFQNNGVVDDSQLPKDRFSAERLKGVDSTLKIQPAKLEDSAVYLCASGRGAGSYNEQFFGPGTRLTVL.

This clonotype showed up many times. V is TRBV5-1 and J is TRBJ1-1; a possible D gene is TRBD1 (5 bases). CDR1 and CDR2 from the germline V gene are SGHRS and YFSETQ. Deletions cut 0 bases from V and 1 base from J, with 10 bases between. The CDR3 covers 15 residues. The CDR3 loop is CASSLGRDPNTEAFF. The CDR3 DNA is TGCGCCAGCAGCTTGGGTCGGGACCCGAACACTGAAGCTTTCTTT.

This clonotype was counted ten times or more. The chain links TRBV19 to TRBJ2-3, with 9 bases fitting TRBD1. Germline CDR1 LNHDA, CDR2 SQIVND (reference sequence). V lost 5 bases to trimming and J lost 4 bases; unmatched junction nucleotides: 10. The CDR3 runs 16 residues. The CDR3 DNA reads TGTGCCAGTAGTCTCCTGGGACAGGGTAGCGCAGATACGCAGTATTTT. This translates into CASSLLGQGSADTQYF.

This clonotype came up many times. The V and J genes are TRBV3-1 and TRBJ1-1, with 8 bases matching TRBD1. Germline CDR1 LGHDT, CDR2 YNNKEL (reference sequence). With V trimmed by 6 bases and J by 5 bases, 5 bases remained unmatched. This CDR3 region has 13 residues. The chain's CDR3 is CASRQGEDTEAFF. The CDR3 region has the DNA TGTGCCAGCAGACAGGGGGAGGATACTGAAGCTTTCTTT.